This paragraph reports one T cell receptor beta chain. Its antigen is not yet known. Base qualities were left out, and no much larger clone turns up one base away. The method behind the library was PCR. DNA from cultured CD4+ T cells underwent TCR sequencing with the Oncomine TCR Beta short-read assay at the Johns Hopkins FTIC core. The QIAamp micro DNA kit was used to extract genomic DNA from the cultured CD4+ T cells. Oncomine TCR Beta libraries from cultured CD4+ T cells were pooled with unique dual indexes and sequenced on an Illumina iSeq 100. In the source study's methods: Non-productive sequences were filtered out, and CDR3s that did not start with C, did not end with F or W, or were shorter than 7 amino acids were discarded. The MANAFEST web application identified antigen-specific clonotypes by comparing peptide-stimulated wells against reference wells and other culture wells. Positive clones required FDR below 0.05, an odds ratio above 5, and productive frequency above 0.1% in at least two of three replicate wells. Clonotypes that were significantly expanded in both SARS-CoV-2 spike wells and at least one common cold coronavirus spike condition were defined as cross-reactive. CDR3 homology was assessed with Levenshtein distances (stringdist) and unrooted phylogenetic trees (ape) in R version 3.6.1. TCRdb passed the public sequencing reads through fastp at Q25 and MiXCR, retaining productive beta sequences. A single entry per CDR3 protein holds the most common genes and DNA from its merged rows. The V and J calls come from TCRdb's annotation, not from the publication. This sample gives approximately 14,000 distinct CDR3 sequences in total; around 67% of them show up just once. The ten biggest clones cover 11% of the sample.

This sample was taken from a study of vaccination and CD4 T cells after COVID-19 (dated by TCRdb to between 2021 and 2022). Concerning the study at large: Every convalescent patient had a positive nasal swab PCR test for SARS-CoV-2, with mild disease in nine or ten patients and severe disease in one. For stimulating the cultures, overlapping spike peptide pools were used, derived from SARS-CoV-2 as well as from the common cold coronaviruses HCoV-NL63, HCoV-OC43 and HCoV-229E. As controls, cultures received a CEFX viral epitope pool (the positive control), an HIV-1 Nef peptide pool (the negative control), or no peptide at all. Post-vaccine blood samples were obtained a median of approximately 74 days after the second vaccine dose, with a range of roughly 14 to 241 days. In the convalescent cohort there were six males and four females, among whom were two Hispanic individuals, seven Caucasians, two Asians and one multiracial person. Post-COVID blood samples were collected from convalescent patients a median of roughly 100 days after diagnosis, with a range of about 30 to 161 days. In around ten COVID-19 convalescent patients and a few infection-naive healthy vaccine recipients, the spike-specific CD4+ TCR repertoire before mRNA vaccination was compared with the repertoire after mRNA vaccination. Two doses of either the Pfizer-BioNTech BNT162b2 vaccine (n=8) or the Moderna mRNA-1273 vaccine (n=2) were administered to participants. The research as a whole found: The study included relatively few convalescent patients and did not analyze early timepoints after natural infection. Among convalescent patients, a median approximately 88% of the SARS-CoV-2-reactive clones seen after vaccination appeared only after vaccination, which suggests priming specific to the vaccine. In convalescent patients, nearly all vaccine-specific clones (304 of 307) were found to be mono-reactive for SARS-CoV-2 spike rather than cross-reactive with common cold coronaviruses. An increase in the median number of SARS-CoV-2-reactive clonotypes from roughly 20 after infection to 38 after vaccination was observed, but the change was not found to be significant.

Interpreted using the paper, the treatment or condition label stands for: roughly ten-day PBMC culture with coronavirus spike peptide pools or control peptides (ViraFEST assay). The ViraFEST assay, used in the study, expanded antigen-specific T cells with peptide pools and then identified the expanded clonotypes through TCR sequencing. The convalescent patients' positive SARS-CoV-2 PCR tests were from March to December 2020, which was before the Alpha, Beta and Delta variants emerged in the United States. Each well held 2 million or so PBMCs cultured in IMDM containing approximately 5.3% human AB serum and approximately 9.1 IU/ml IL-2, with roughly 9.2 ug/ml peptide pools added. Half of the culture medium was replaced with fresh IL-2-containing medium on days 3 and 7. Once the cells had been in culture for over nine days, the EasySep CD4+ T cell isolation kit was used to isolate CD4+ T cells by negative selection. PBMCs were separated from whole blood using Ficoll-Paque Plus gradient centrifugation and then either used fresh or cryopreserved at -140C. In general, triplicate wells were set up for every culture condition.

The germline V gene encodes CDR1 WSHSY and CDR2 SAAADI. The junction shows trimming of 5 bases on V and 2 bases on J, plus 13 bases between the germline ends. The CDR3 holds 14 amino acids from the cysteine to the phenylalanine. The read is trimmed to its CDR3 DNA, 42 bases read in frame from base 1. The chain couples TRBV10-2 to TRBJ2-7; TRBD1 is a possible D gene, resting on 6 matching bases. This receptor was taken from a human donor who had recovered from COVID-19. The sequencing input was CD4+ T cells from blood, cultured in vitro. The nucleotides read TGCGCCAGCAGTCCGACAGGAATTCCCTACGAGCAGTACTTC. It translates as CASSPTGIPYEQYF.